The source of this TCR beta chain is a study of cytomegalovirus exposure and HLA in healthy donors. 60 Vbeta and 13 Jbeta primers were used in PCR. Study processing details: Unique TCR beta chains numbered approximately 80 million in a later analysis, with roughly 10 million shared. Assay: immunoSEQ multiplex PCR; the TCRdb copy retains only in-frame clones and omits some. V and J calls and clone size are those listed in that table; D and trimming were worked out from the DNA. Of roughly 150,000 clones listed, almost 80% are singletons. It was healthy bone marrow donors who served as donors. Though nominally healthy at sampling, donors likely had unrecorded immune exposures. The CDR3 runs 12 residues. V was clipped by 5 bases and J by 6 bases, with 10 bases between them. CDR1 is MGHDK, CDR2 SYGVNS, per germline.

V gene TRBV25-1 combines with J gene TRBJ1-1; weak D call: TRBD1 (5 bases). Material for sequencing was PBMCs. This receptor was obtained from a male donor in good health and CMV-seronegative. The CDR3 sequence: CASSRIGAEAFF. In DNA, the CDR3 is TGTGCCAGCAGTCGAATAGGGGCTGAAGCTTTCTTT.